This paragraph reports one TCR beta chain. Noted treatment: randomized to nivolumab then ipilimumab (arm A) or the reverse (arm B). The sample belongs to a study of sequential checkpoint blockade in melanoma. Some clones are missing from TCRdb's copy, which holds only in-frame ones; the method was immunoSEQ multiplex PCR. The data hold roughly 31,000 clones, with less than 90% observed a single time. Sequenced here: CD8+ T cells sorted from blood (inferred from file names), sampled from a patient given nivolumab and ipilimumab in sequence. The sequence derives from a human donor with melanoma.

The CDR3 nucleotides are TGTGCCAGCAGTTCTGGGACAGGGCCCTGGGACGAGCAGTACTTC. This gives the protein CASSSGTGPWDEQYF. The chain recombines TRBV7-9 with TRBJ2-5; 9 bases match TRBD1. The better agreement between TRBJ2-7 and the DNA end casts doubt on the J call. Germline CDR1 SEHNR, CDR2 FQNEAQ (reference sequence). The CDR3 is 15 residues long.